The clone carrying this T cell receptor (beta chain) has just a few counts. This entry belongs to a study of blood T cells in healthy people across ages. The germline CDR1 and CDR2 sequences are SGHRS and YFSETQ. Trimming cost V 0 bases and J 9 bases, with 13 bases left between them. The CDR3 has 15 amino acids. The use of a sample-barcoded 5' primer and a J-beta primer mix characterized a second PCR of about 7 to 12 cycles. Each CDR3 protein gets one entry after TCRdb re-called the 5' RACE reads with MiXCR. The repertoire holds almost 800,000 distinct CDR3 sequences, 58% seen once, with approximately 21% in the top ten.

The chain has TRBV5-1 and TRBJ1-6; D is ambiguous. This sequence originates from a man aged 25-45 years in good health. Sequencing used blood. The CDR3 loop reads CASSLGGEVSSPLHF. CDR3 sequence (DNA): TGCGCCAGCAGCTTGGGCGGGGAAGTCAGTTCACCCCTCCACTTT.